One sample yielded the 29 T cell receptor beta chains listed below, sequenced in a study of blood T cell repertoires in COVID-19. The repertoire was sequenced with immunoSEQ multiplex PCR; TCRdb's copy has only in-frame clones and lacks some. The sample carries 120,000 to 150,000 clones, more than 70% recorded once. Sequenced material: peripheral blood. The receptors come from a man between 60 and 75 years old with active or convalescent COVID-19.

The chain has TRBV6-2 or TRBV6-3 and TRBJ1-1, with D unclear. V dropped 5 bases and J dropped 2 bases, with 9 bases sitting between them. CDR1 is MNHEY and CDR2 is SVGEGT in the germline V gene. The CDR3 is 13 amino acids. CDR3: CASSLQENTEAFF. CDR3 bases: TGTGCCAGCAGTCTTCAGGAAAACACTGAAGCTTTCTTT.

The chain joins TRBV14 to TRBJ2-5; D unclear. The CDR3 has 16 residues. V dropped 1 base and J dropped 7 bases, with 19 bases sitting between them. Germline V CDR1 and CDR2: SGHDN, FVKESK. CDR3 coding DNA: TGTGCCAGCAGCCAAGCCAGGCACCGATCCGTAGGGACCCAGTACTTC. Translating gives CASSQARHRSVGTQYF.

This clone was counted once. The rearrangement uses TRBV10-3 and TRBJ2-1, with 8 nucleotides matching TRBD2. This CDR3 is 15 amino acids long. Germline trimming cut 8 bases from V and 9 bases from J; bases unmatched to any gene: 15. From germline, CDR1 is ENHRY and CDR2 SYGVKD. CDR3 sequence reads: CAIGPGLGPFSEQFF. CDR3 DNA: TGTGCCATCGGACCGGGACTAGGCCCTTTCTCTGAGCAGTTCTTC.

The rearrangement links TRBV2 to TRBJ1-6; D gene unclear. This CDR3 is built from 13 residues. V shed 8 bases and J shed 7 bases, with 12 bases lying between them. Germline V gene sequence: CDR1 SNHLY, CDR2 FYNNEI. The CDR3 loop reads CASPVSSNSPLHF. DNA of the CDR3: TGTGCCAGCCCCGTAAGCTCCAATTCACCCCTCCACTTT.

J is TRBJ2-1 and V is TRBV5-5; TRBD2 matches 8 bases. The CDR3 covers 17 residues. Germline values: CDR1 SGHKS, CDR2 YYEKEE (reference sequence). J gave up 2 bases and V 0 bases, and 7 bases lay outside the gene matches. The CDR3 spells CASSLAELAAAYNEQFF. CDR3 coding DNA: TGTGCCAGCAGCTTGGCCGAACTAGCGGCTGCCTACAATGAGCAGTTCTTC.

This clone was counted many times. The J gene is TRBJ2-3, the V gene TRBV6-5, with 8 bases identical to TRBD1. Germline CDR1 and CDR2: MNHEY and SVGAGI. The trim removed 6 bases at V and 8 bases at J, leaving 4 bases unmatched. CDR3 length: 12 amino acids. CDR3 sequence (DNA): TGTGCCAGCAGCGGACAGGGTGGTACGCAGTATTTT. Protein: CASSGQGGTQYF.

The V and J genes are TRBV2 and TRBJ2-1, with 8 bases fitting TRBD2. The CDR3 spans 14 residues. Germline lookup yields CDR1 SNHLY and CDR2 FYNNEI. V trimming: 6 bases; J trimming: 6 bases; junction bases outside the gene matches: 7. The CDR3 DNA reads TGTGCCAGCAGACCGGGAGGGGGGTCCAATGAGCAGTTCTTC. It translates to CASRPGGGSNEQFF.

The gene calls are TRBV7-2 and TRBJ1-1; 9 nucleotides line up with TRBD1. CDR3 length equals 14 residues. Losses at the gene ends were 4 bases for V and 1 base for J; bases not matched to a gene: 1. From germline, CDR1 is SGHTA and CDR2 FQGNSA. In DNA, the CDR3 is TGTGCCAGCAGCTGGGGACAGGGGAACACTGAAGCTTTCTTT. Its protein is CASSWGQGNTEAFF.

This clone was seen once. The V and J genes are TRBV5-1 and TRBJ1-2; TRBD1 matches 8 bases. The CDR3 consists of 15 residues. The germline V gene has CDR1 SGHRS and CDR2 YFSETQ. Trimming cost V 4 bases and J 4 bases; bases outside gene matches: 9. The chain's CDR3 is CASSLRTGPIYGYTF. DNA of the CDR3: TGCGCCAGCAGCCTGAGGACAGGGCCCATCTATGGCTACACCTTC.

This clone was observed once. The V and J genes are TRBV7-2 and TRBJ1-4, with D possibly matching TRBD1 (5 bases). CDR1 SGHTA and CDR2 FQGNSA come from the germline V gene. Trimming shortened V by 0 bases and J by 10 bases, and 15 bases separated the two germline ends. The CDR3 has 15 amino acids. CDR3: CASSLASQGYSKLFF. The CDR3 DNA reads as TGTGCCAGCAGCTTAGCGAGTCAGGGCTATTCAAAACTGTTTTTT.

The chain combines TRBV6-2 or TRBV6-3 with TRBJ2-7; D not certain. Trimming took off 4 bases at V and 3 bases at J, with 4 bases between the two ends. This CDR3 comprises 11 residues. The germline V gene has CDR1 MNHEY and CDR2 SVGEGT. The CDR3 reads CASSSYYEQYF. The CDR3 DNA reads TGTGCCAGCAGTTCCTACTACGAGCAGTACTTC.

The V and J genes are TRBV5-5 and TRBJ2-1, with D hard to call. This CDR3 is 14 amino acids long. Trimming shortened V by 0 bases and J by 3 bases, and 7 bases separated the two germline ends. Germline CDR1 reads SGHKS; CDR2 reads YYEKEE (reference sequence). CDR3: CASSLGGDYNEQFF. In nucleotides, the CDR3 is TGTGCCAGCAGCTTGGGAGGCGACTACAATGAGCAGTTCTTC.

This sequence joins TRBV12-3 or TRBV12-4 and TRBJ1-2; D unclear. The V gene lost 5 bases and the J gene lost 2 bases, with 3 bases spanning the gap. The CDR3 is made up of 11 amino acids. This CDR3 is CASSLNYGYTF. The CDR3 DNA reads as TGTGCCAGCAGTCTGAACTATGGCTACACCTTC.

The V gene is TRBV7-2, the J gene TRBJ2-7; D ambiguous. CDR3 length: 13 amino acids. V was pared by 5 bases and J by 7 bases, with 15 bases between. The germline CDR1 and CDR2 sequences are SGHTA and FQGNSA. CDR3 residues: CASSRTPVREQYF. In DNA, the CDR3 is TGTGCCAGCAGCCGCACTCCCGTGAGGGAGCAGTACTTC. The full variable domain, its missing parts supplied by reference TRBV7-2 and TRBJ2-7, is GAGVSQSPSNKVTEKGKDVELRCDPISGHTALYWYRQSLGQGLEFLIYFQGNSAPDKSGLPSDRFSAERTGGSVSTLTIQRTQQEDSAVYLCASSRTPVREQYFGPGTRLTVT.

This chain connects TRBV28 to TRBJ1-4; D ambiguous. Germline CDR1 is MDHEN and CDR2 is SYDVKM. The CDR3 sequence is 13 residues long. The V end was cut by 6 bases, the J end by 4 bases, with 9 bases between. CDR3 in DNA: TGTGCCAGCAGCCTTCGAGTTAATGAAAAACTGTTTTTT. It yields the protein CASSLRVNEKLFF.

The chain carries TRBV5-1 and TRBJ2-2, with D possibly TRBD2 on 6 matching bases. V was trimmed by 5 bases and J by 2 bases, leaving 10 bases between them. CDR1 and CDR2 (germline): SGHRS, YFSETQ. The CDR3 contains 14 residues. The CDR3 DNA is TGCGCCAGCAGGGAGGGATCAAACACCGGGGAGCTGTTTTTT. Protein sequence: CASREGSNTGELFF.

The genes are TRBV6-6 and TRBJ2-1; maybe TRBD2 (6 bases). The CDR3 is made up of 13 amino acids. The germline V and J ends were trimmed by 6 bases and 8 bases, with 14 bases remaining between them. Germline CDR1 MNHNY, CDR2 SVGAGI (reference sequence). This CDR3 is CASSSTEGHEQFF. The CDR3 DNA sequence: TGTGCCAGCAGCTCAACGGAGGGCCATGAGCAGTTCTTC.

V and J are TRBV6-6 and TRBJ1-5, with TRBD1 matching 11 bases. The V gene end was trimmed by 7 bases and the J gene end by 5 bases; junction bases not matched to a gene: 7. The CDR3 is made up of 15 amino acids. Germline CDR1 and CDR2: MNHNY and SVGAGI (reference sequence). The chain's CDR3 is CASTADRGLDQPQHF. The CDR3 DNA reads as TGTGCCAGCACCGCGGACAGGGGGCTGGATCAGCCCCAGCATTTT.

The CDR3 nucleotides are TGTGCCAGCTTGGACAGGGCGTATGGCTACACCTTC. Residues: CASLDRAYGYTF. This chain uses TRBV28 with TRBJ1-2; TRBD1 agrees at 8 bases. The CDR3 spans 12 residues. The J segment lost 5 bases and the V segment lost 8 bases, leaving 4 bases of the junction unmatched. In germline, CDR1 is MDHEN, CDR2 SYDVKM.

V usage is TRBV5-6 and J usage is TRBJ1-1, with no clear D. V lost 3 bases and J lost 10, with 10 bases in between. CDR3 length equals 11 residues. The germline V gene has CDR1 SGHDT and CDR2 YYEEEE. CDR3 region: CASSWEGGAFF. The DNA for the CDR3 is TGTGCCAGCAGCTGGGAGGGTGGAGCTTTCTTT.

The J gene is TRBJ1-1, the V gene TRBV4-1; D is uncertain. CDR1 is MGHRA and CDR2 is YSYEKL in the germline V gene. The length of the CDR3 is 14 residues. V gave up 4 bases and J gave up 2 bases, with 11 bases separating them. The CDR3 nucleotides read TGCGCCAGCAGCCGTGTGGGAGGAAACACTGAAGCTTTCTTT. This sequence encodes CASSRVGGNTEAFF.

This sequence joins TRBV10-3 and TRBJ1-2, with 9 bases matching TRBD1. CDR1 is ENHRY, CDR2 SYGVKD, per germline. Losses at the gene ends were 3 bases for V and 6 bases for J; bases not matched to a gene: 14. There are 17 residues in the CDR3. The CDR3 DNA follows: TGTGCCATCAGTGAAACCCTAGGGGGACAGGGTTGGAATGGCTACACCTTC. Translation gives CAISETLGGQGWNGYTF.

The chain employs TRBV11-2 and TRBJ2-2; possible D gene TRBD1, 5 bases. Germline values: CDR1 SGHAT, CDR2 FQNNGV. The V end was cut by 0 bases, the J end by 4 bases, with 12 bases between. The CDR3 is made up of 16 amino acids. Here the CDR3 DNA reads TGTGCCAGCAGCTTAGAGGCAGGGCGTGGCACCGGGGAGCTGTTTTTT. This translates into CASSLEAGRGTGELFF.

This clone was detected only a few times. The V and J genes are TRBV6-2 or TRBV6-3 and TRBJ2-7; 12 positions match TRBD2. J gave up 2 bases and V 5 bases, and 4 bases lay outside the gene matches. Germline CDR1 reads MNHEY; CDR2 reads SVGEGT. The CDR3 runs to 15 residues. The CDR3 nucleotides are TGTGCCAGCAGTGAGACTAGCGGGAGTCCCTACGAGCAGTACTTC. It codes for CASSETSGSPYEQYF.

This clone was counted once. This chain uses TRBV6-2 or TRBV6-3 with TRBJ2-1, with a weak D call TRBD1 (6 bases). This CDR3 is built from 17 residues. CDR1 is MNHEY and CDR2 is SVGEGT in the germline V gene. V was shortened by 2 bases and J by 8 bases, with 22 bases between the two germline ends. The CDR3 DNA is TGTGCCAGCAGTTACAATGAACGGGACACATCGGACCATGAGCAGTTCTTC. This codes for CASSYNERDTSDHEQFF.

The rearrangement joins TRBV27 to TRBJ1-2; tentatively, D is TRBD1 (6 bases). Trimming left V 6 bases short and J 5 bases short, with 13 bases between. CDR3 length: 13 residues. CDR1 is MNHEY, CDR2 SMNVEV, per germline (reference sequence). The CDR3 DNA reads TGTGCCAGCAGCCAGGACAGAGCTTATGGCTACACCTTC. Its protein is CASSQDRAYGYTF.

CDR3 coding DNA: TGTGCCAGCAGTCGATCTAGCGATACCGGGGAGCTGTTTTTT. Its protein is CASSRSSDTGELFF. The chain joins TRBV6-4 to TRBJ2-2; perhaps TRBD2 as D (6 bases). Germline V gene data show CDR1 as MRHNA and CDR2 as SNTAGT. V dropped 5 bases and J dropped 5 bases, with 12 bases sitting between them. The CDR3 length is 14 residues.

The chain links TRBV28 to TRBJ1-1, with TRBD1 matching over 9 bases. Germline CDR1 MDHEN, CDR2 SYDVKM. CDR3 length: 15 residues. Trimming took 4 bases from V and 1 from J; bases not matched to a gene: 4. The CDR3 coding sequence is TGTGCCAGCAGTTGGACAGGGGACAAGAACACTGAAGCTTTCTTT. Protein: CASSWTGDKNTEAFF.

This sequence joins TRBV18 and TRBJ2-1; D unresolved. Looked up from germline, CDR1 is KGHSH and CDR2 is LQKENI. The CDR3 totals 14 residues. Trimming removed 3 bases from V and 0 bases from J, with 6 bases in between. CDR3 nucleotides: TGTGCCAGCTCACCCCAGGCCTCCTACAATGAGCAGTTCTTC. It translates to CASSPQASYNEQFF.